The rows below give T cell receptor beta chains drawn from one sample of a study of cytomegalovirus exposure and HLA in healthy donors. Method: immunoSEQ multiplex PCR; TCRdb's copy keeps in-frame clones and lacks some. Among roughly 170,000 clones listed, approximately 82% were seen once. Sequencing was performed on PBMCs. These receptors were collected from a girl between 2 and 10 years old in good health and CMV-seropositive. The CDR3 runs from the conserved cysteine through the conserved F or W. D genes are given only for firm matches. Some rows have no size entry. The others give once, few or many, or a class for an expanded clone.

cdr3_aa cdr3_nt v_call clone_size cdr3_length d_call j_call
CASSMTTGDSGYTF TGTGCCAGCAGCATGACGACAGGGGACAGCGGCTACACCTTC TRBV27 NA 14 TRBD1 TRBJ1-2
CASSSDVGTDYNSPLHF TGTGCCAGCAGCAGCGATGTAGGGACAGACTATAATTCACCCCTCCACTTT TRBV5-5 NA 17 TRBD1 TRBJ1-6
CASSDRTSGIFNEQFF TGTGCCAGCAGCGACCGGACTAGCGGGATATTCAATGAGCAGTTCTTC TRBV2 NA 16 TRBD2 TRBJ2-1
CSARIRGAFF TGCAGTGCTAGAATTAGGGGTGCTTTCTTT TRBV20-1 NA 10 NA TRBJ1-1
CASSLSRLLGNTIYF TGTGCCAGCAGCTTAAGCAGGCTCCTTGGAAACACCATATATTTT TRBV7-8 NA 15 NA TRBJ1-3
CASSQVGLAGGTSNEQFF TGTGCCAGCAGCCAAGTGGGGCTAGCGGGAGGGACGTCCAATGAGCAGTTCTTC TRBV4-2 NA 18 TRBD2 TRBJ2-1
CASSPRLAGNGEQYF TGTGCCAGCAGCCCCAGACTAGCGGGAAACGGCGAGCAGTACTTC TRBV7-2 NA 15 TRBD2 TRBJ2-7
CASSGKRARTGELFF TGTGCCAGCAGTGGGAAGAGGGCGAGGACCGGGGAGCTGTTTTTT TRBV25-1 NA 15 NA TRBJ2-2
CASSYPAGGPFGEQFF TGTGCCAGCAGCTACCCAGCGGGGGGGCCGTTCGGTGAGCAGTTCTTC TRBV5-6 once 16 TRBD2 TRBJ2-1
CASSLSRAGGYTF TGTGCCAGCAGCTTGAGCAGGGCTGGTGGCTACACCTTC TRBV5-6 NA 13 NA TRBJ1-2
CASTLGGVGGYTF TGTGCCAGCACCCTGGGAGGGGTAGGCGGCTACACCTTC TRBV28 NA 13 NA TRBJ1-2
CASSPGQRFTEAFF TGTGCCAGCAGTCCGGGACAAAGGTTCACTGAAGCTTTCTTT TRBV25-1 NA 14 NA TRBJ1-1
CASSNSRTDYYGYTF TGCGCCAGCAGTAATAGCCGGACGGACTACTATGGCTACACCTTC TRBV10-1 NA 15 NA TRBJ1-2
CASRGQGASVDGYTF TGCGCCAGCAGGGGACAGGGGGCATCGGTGGATGGCTACACCTTC TRBV5-1 NA 15 TRBD1 TRBJ1-2
CASSRGGQRGFSGANVLTF TGTGCCAGCAGCCGTGGTGGCCAGCGGGGTTTCTCTGGGGCCAACGTCCTGACTTTC TRBV5-4 NA 19 TRBD2 TRBJ2-6
CASSPPPGTYNEQFF TGTGCCAGCAGTCCCCCGCCGGGAACCTACAATGAGCAGTTCTTC TRBV27 NA 15 NA TRBJ2-1
CATATSGMADTQYF TGTGCCACGGCGACTAGCGGGATGGCAGATACGCAGTATTTT TRBV19 NA 14 TRBD2 TRBJ2-3
CASSDTYGYTF TGTGCCAGCAGTGATACATATGGCTACACCTTC TRBV6-1 NA 11 NA TRBJ1-2
CASSRGLNTEAFF TGTGCCAGCAGCAGGGGACTGAACACTGAAGCTTTCTTT TRBV27 NA 13 NA TRBJ1-1
CASSQEFSGQGRQPQHF TGCGCCAGCAGCCAAGAATTTTCGGGACAGGGGAGACAGCCCCAGCATTTT TRBV4-1 NA 17 TRBD1 TRBJ1-5
CASSLRQGARGYTF TGTGCCAGCAGTTTGCGACAGGGGGCGAGGGGCTACACCTTC TRBV28 NA 14 TRBD1 TRBJ1-2
CASTRTGGLSGANVLTF TGTGCCAGCACCCGGACAGGGGGCCTCTCTGGGGCCAACGTCCTGACTTTC TRBV28 once 17 TRBD1 TRBJ2-6
CASSLGVFYSPLHF TGCGCCAGCAGCCTAGGGGTTTTTTACTCACCCCTCCACTTT TRBV4-1 NA 14 NA TRBJ1-6
CASSVRRGPDTSGNTIYF TGTGCCAGCAGCGTACGTAGGGGTCCGGACACATCTGGAAACACCATATATTTT TRBV7-8 NA 18 NA TRBJ1-3
CASRLRRGTGDTEAFF TGTGCCAGTAGATTACGCAGGGGGACAGGGGACACTGAAGCTTTCTTT TRBV19 once 16 TRBD1 TRBJ1-1
CASSPRGYGYTF TGTGCCAGCAGTCCACGAGGCTATGGCTACACCTTC TRBV6-5 NA 12 NA TRBJ1-2
CASSQGQINGYTF TGTGCCAGCAGTCAGGGACAGATCAATGGCTACACCTTC TRBV28 NA 13 TRBD1 TRBJ1-2
CAWTFPQLRGQYF TGTGCCTGGACTTTCCCCCAACTAAGGGGGCAGTACTTC TRBV30 NA 13 NA TRBJ2-7
CASSWGGGVDGYGYTF TGCGCCAGCAGCTGGGGAGGGGGGGTCGACGGCTATGGCTACACCTTC TRBV5-1 NA 16 NA TRBJ1-2